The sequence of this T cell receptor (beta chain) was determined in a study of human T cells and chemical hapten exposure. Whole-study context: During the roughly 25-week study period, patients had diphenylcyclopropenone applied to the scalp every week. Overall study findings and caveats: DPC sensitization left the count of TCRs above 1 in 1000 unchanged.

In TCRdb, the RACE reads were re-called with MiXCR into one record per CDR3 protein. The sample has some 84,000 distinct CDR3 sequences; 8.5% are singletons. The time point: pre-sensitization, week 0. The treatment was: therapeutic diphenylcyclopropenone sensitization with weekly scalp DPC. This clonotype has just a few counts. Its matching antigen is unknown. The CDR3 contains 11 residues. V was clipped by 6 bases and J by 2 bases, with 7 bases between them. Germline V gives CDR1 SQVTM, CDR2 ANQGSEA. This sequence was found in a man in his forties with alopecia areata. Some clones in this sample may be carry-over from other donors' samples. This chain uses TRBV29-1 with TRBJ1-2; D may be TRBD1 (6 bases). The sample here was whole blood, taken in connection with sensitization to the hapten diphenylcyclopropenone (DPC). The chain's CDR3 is CSVGQNYGYTF. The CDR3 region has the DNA TGCAGCGTCGGACAGAACTATGGCTACACCTTC.